Shown below are 15 T cell receptor beta chains from a single sample sequenced in a study of blood T cells in healthy people across ages. The second PCR ran about 6 to 11 cycles with a sample-barcoded 5' primer and J-beta primers. MiXCR, applied by TCRdb to the 5' RACE reads, yields one record per CDR3 protein. Found here are about 1.5 million distinct CDR3 sequences, 42% of them singletons; the top ten hold roughly 8.2%. The sequenced sample consisted of blood. The origin of the receptors is a woman between 18 and 29 years old in good health.

This clonotype was seen more than once but under ten times. V and J are TRBV7-9 and TRBJ2-7, with 8 bases matching TRBD1. The CDR3 spans 17 residues. Germline values: CDR1 SEHNR, CDR2 FQNEAQ (reference sequence). With V trimmed by 1 base and J by 3 bases, 11 bases remained unmatched. In DNA, the CDR3 is TGTGCCAGCAGCTTAGAGGGACAGGAGGGGCGTCTCTACGAGCAGTACTTC. Protein sequence: CASSLEGQEGRLYEQYF. The whole variable domain, remainder taken from reference TRBV7-9 and TRBJ2-7, is DTGVSQNPRHKITKRGQNVTFRCDPISEHNRLYWYRQTLGQGPEFLTYFQNEAQLEKSRLLSDRFSAERPKGSFSTLEIQRTEQGDSAMYLCASSLEGQEGRLYEQYFGPGTRLTVT.

The chain has TRBV6-5 and TRBJ1-5; D not resolved. The CDR3 runs to 16 residues. Germline V lookup: CDR1 MNHEY, CDR2 SVGAGI. V was pared by 0 bases and J by 5 bases, with 14 bases between. The DNA of the CDR3 is TGTGCCAGCAGTTACTCGAGTGCGGGCTCCCATCAGCCCCAGCATTTT. This codes for CASSYSSAGSHQPQHF.

The chain has TRBV7-2 and TRBJ2-4; D might be TRBD2 (5 bases). V lost 1 base and J lost 9, with 16 bases in between. This CDR3 is built from 15 residues. Germline CDR1 is SGHTA and CDR2 is FQGNSA. CDR3 sequence reads: CASSLVSSGVSIQYF. CDR3 coding DNA: TGTGCCAGCAGCTTAGTATCCAGCGGTGTGAGCATTCAGTACTTC.

In its sample, this clonotype was seen many times. One end of the junction is discordant with germline, which a read error may explain. The chain has TRBV7-7 and TRBJ2-7, with TRBD2 matching over 10 bases. Germline CDR1 SSHAT, CDR2 FNYEAQ (reference sequence). This CDR3 has 15 residues. The CDR3 here is CASSPGLAASYEQYF. CDR3 DNA: TGTGCTAGCAGCCCAGGACTAGCGGCCTCCTACGAGCAGTACTTC. The complete variable domain, with remaining parts taken from reference TRBV7-7 and TRBJ2-7, reads GAGVSQSPRYKVTKRGQDVTLRCDPISSHATLYWYQQALGQGPEFLTYFNYEAQPDKSGLPSDRFSAERPEGSISTLTIQRTEQRDSAMYRCASSPGLAASYEQYFGPGTRLTVT.

The chain joins TRBV4-2 to TRBJ1-4; possible D gene TRBD1, 5 bases. The CDR3 loop spans 15 amino acids. Germline lookup yields CDR1 LGHNA and CDR2 YNFKEQ. The V end lost 0 bases, the J end lost 8 bases, and 13 bases lay between the germline ends. The CDR3 spells CASSQDSQEGEKLFF. CDR3 DNA: TGTGCCAGCAGCCAAGACAGCCAGGAGGGGGAAAAACTGTTTTTT.

The chain links TRBV27 to TRBJ2-7; 8 nucleotides line up with TRBD1. With V trimmed by 1 base and J by 5 bases, 4 bases remained unmatched. The length of the CDR3 is 14 residues. Germline loops: CDR1 MNHEY, CDR2 SMNVEV (reference sequence). The CDR3 bases are TGTGCCAGCAGTTTATACAGGGGGACCGACGAGCAGTACTTC. This translates into CASSLYRGTDEQYF.

The gene calls are TRBV20-1 and TRBJ2-7; D remains ambiguous. This CDR3 comprises 12 residues. Germline CDR1 reads DFQATT; CDR2 reads SNEGSKA (reference sequence). V lost 4 bases, J lost 0 bases, and 7 bases lay in between. DNA for the CDR3: TGCAGTGCTAAAGAGAACTCCTACGAGCAGTACTTC. This codes for CSAKENSYEQYF.

The rearrangement links TRBV13 to TRBJ1-4; D possibly corresponds to TRBD1 (5 bases). V gave up 1 base and J gave up 10 bases, with 13 bases separating them. The CDR3 covers 14 residues. From germline, CDR1 is PRHDT and CDR2 FYEKMQ (reference sequence). The CDR3 nucleotides read TGTGCCAGCAGCTTAGTATCGGGGGGTGGAAAACTGTTTTTT. As protein: CASSLVSGGGKLFF.

This clonotype was detected a few times. The CDR3 protein is CASSLGGGETNSYNEQYF. The CDR3 region has the DNA TGTGCCAGCAGCTTAGGAGGGGGCGAAACCAACTCCTACAATGAGCAGTACTTC. V gene TRBV7-6 combines with J gene TRBJ2-1; TRBD1 aligns across 7 bases. The J call may be incorrect, as the DNA end agrees better with TRBJ2-7. The CDR3 length is 18 residues. Germline CDR1 is SGHVS and CDR2 is FNYEAQ.

This rearrangement joins TRBV20-1 to TRBJ2-1, with 11 bases identical to TRBD2. Germline loops: CDR1 DFQATT, CDR2 SNEGSKA (reference sequence). This CDR3 region has 17 residues. With V trimmed by 3 bases and J by 0 bases, 7 bases remained unmatched. The CDR3 DNA follows: TGCAGTGCTAGGGACACTAGCGGGGGACGCTCCTACAATGAGCAGTTCTTC. This translates into CSARDTSGGRSYNEQFF.

The CDR3 DNA reads TGTGCCTGGAGTGTTCTCGTGGGCGAGCAGTACTTC. As protein: CAWSVLVGEQYF. V and J are TRBV30 and TRBJ2-7; D uncertain. Germline CDR1 and CDR2: GTSNPN and SVGIG (reference sequence). With 0 bases removed from V and 6 bases from J, the gap between germline ends came to 9 bases. The CDR3 contains 12 residues.

The CDR3 sequence is CASSVLGRGAYSEQYF. CDR3 DNA: TGTGCCAGCAGCGTACTGGGGCGGGGGGCCTACAGTGAGCAGTACTTC. The genes are TRBV9 and TRBJ2-7, with 8 bases fitting TRBD2. The V segment lost 1 base and the J segment 7 bases; nucleotides outside the gene matches: 13. The germline CDR1 and CDR2 sequences are SGDLS and YYNGEE. CDR3 length equals 16 residues.

A few counts support this clonotype. The chain is built from TRBV9 and TRBJ2-1; 9 bases match TRBD2. The germline V gene encodes CDR1 SGDLS and CDR2 YYNGEE. The CDR3 is made up of 16 amino acids. Unmatched junction bases numbered 6, after V lost 0 bases and J lost 5 bases. CDR3 DNA sequence: TGTGCCAGCAGCGTAGGGAGGCTAGCGGGGAACAATGAGCAGTTCTTC. Translated: CASSVGRLAGNNEQFF.

This chain joins TRBV6-6 and TRBJ2-5; no clear D. This CDR3 comprises 11 residues. Germline V CDR1 and CDR2: MNHNY, SVGAGI (reference sequence). Trimming took off 6 bases at V and 5 bases at J, with 7 bases between the two ends. This CDR3 reads CASRVLETQYF. CDR3 coding DNA: TGTGCCAGCAGGGTGTTGGAGACCCAGTACTTC.

The gene calls are TRBV5-1 and TRBJ2-3, with D unresolved. Germline V gene data show CDR1 as SGHRS and CDR2 as YFSETQ. V shed 3 bases and J shed 0 bases, with 11 bases lying between them. CDR3 size: 15 residues. This CDR3 is CASSSLRASTDTQYF. CDR3 bases: TGCGCCAGCAGCTCCCTACGGGCAAGCACAGATACGCAGTATTTT. The full variable domain, completed using reference TRBV5-1 and TRBJ2-3, is KAGVTQTPRYLIKTRGQQVTLSCSPISGHRSVSWYQQTPGQGLQFLFEYFSETQRNKGNFPGRFSGRQFSNSRSEMNVSTLELGDSALYLCASSSLRASTDTQYFGPGTRLTVL.